This T cell receptor beta chain was captured by sequencing in a study of control samples from healthy donors and cancer patients (dated by TCRdb to about 2020). The protocol used for the library was the immunoSEQ multiplex PCR assay. TCRdb holds this immuneACCESS table with in-frame rearrangements only. Some clones are missing; in checked studies, unresolved V genes explain under half, and the rest has no known cause. The sample data list about 130,000 clones, and about 90% of these were observed just once. The leading ten clones occupy 1.5% to 2% of the sample. From cysteine to phenylalanine, the CDR3 is 16 amino acids long. Only CDR3 DNA remains: 48 bases, in frame from the first base. CDR1 and CDR2, looked up from the germline V gene (reference sequence), are LNHNV and YYDKDF. V sheds 3 bases and J sheds 0 bases, leaving 12 bases between their ends. Details on this clone: Its target antigen remains unknown. Base qualities are not provided; no much larger clone lies one nucleotide away.

This receptor chain uses TRBV15 and TRBJ1-3, with the D gene not clear enough to name. Material for sequencing was blood. The clonotype comes from a man between 18 and 35 years old in good health. The CDR3 in this case is CATSSFDIRSGNTIYF. The DNA reads as follows: TGTGCCACCAGCAGCTTTGACATCCGCTCTGGAAACACCATATATTTT. The full variable domain, with segments outside the CDR3 supplied by the reference TRBV15 and TRBJ1-3 proteins, appears as DAMVIQNPRYQVTQFGKPVTLSCSQTLNHNVMYWYQQKSSQAPKLLFHYYDKDFNNEADTPDNFQSRRPNTSFCFLDIRSPGLGDTAMYLCATSSFDIRSGNTIYFGEGSWLTVV.